Listed below are T cell receptor beta chains from one sample, sequenced in a study of cytomegalovirus exposure and HLA in healthy donors. Repertoires were generated with immunoSEQ multiplex PCR, while TCRdb's copy carries only in-frame clones and drops some. The data hold just over 95,000 clones, with around four fifths observed a single time. Sequenced material: PBMCs. The receptors were sampled from a woman in her thirties or forties in good health and CMV-seropositive. The CDR3 runs from the conserved cysteine through the conserved F or W. Fields, in order: D gene, V gene, J gene, clone size, CDR3 protein, CDR3 DNA. The D gene is left open where the match is weak. Rows may omit the clone size; those that give it use once, few, many or a size class.

TRBD2	TRBV27	TRBJ2-1	-	CASSLTSGSNEQFF	TGTGCCAGCAGTTTAACTAGCGGTTCCAATGAGCAGTTCTTC
TRBD2	TRBV29-1	TRBJ2-1	-	CSAIEPGLADNEQFF	TGCAGCGCCATTGAACCGGGACTAGCGGACAATGAGCAGTTCTTC
-	TRBV6-5	TRBJ2-6	-	CASRESGANVLTF	TGTGCCAGCCGGGAGTCTGGGGCCAACGTCCTGACTTTC
-	TRBV6-1	TRBJ2-7	-	CASTRAGDSTNEQYF	TGTGCCAGCACCCGGGCGGGCGACTCCACTAACGAGCAGTACTTC
-	TRBV30	TRBJ1-1	-	CAWATGFDTEAFF	TGTGCCTGGGCTACAGGGTTCGACACTGAAGCTTTCTTT
TRBD2	TRBV10-2	TRBJ2-5	few	CASSDLAGRQETQYF	TGCGCCAGCAGTGACCTAGCGGGCCGCCAAGAGACCCAGTACTTC
-	TRBV19	TRBJ1-1	-	CASSSAGGVTEAFF	TGTGCCAGTAGTTCTGCGGGGGGAGTTACTGAAGCTTTCTTT
TRBD2	TRBV7-2	TRBJ2-1	few	CASSSQGLAGGQWFF	TGTGCCAGCAGCTCCCAGGGACTAGCGGGAGGACAGTGGTTCTTC
TRBD1	TRBV19	TRBJ1-1	-	CASSIGTGGGTEAFF	TGTGCCAGTAGTATTGGGACAGGGGGAGGAACTGAAGCTTTCTTT
TRBD2	TRBV7-3	TRBJ2-3	-	CASSLTPLALAGTTDTQYF	TGTGCCAGCAGCTTAACTCCCTTAGCACTAGCGGGAACCACAGATACGCAGTATTTT
TRBD1	TRBV7-9	TRBJ1-1	-	CASSSTGRGTEAFF	TGTGCCAGCAGCTCGACAGGGCGCGGCACTGAAGCTTTCTTT
-	TRBV2	TRBJ2-3	-	CASSELADTQYF	TGTGCCAGCAGTGAACTAGCAGATACGCAGTATTTT
-	TRBV6-5	TRBJ2-1	-	CASTTRENNEQFF	TGTGCCAGCACTACCAGGGAAAACAATGAACAGTTCTTC
TRBD2	TRBV27	TRBJ2-3	-	CASSLAGGPRDTQYF	TGTGCCAGCAGTTTAGCGGGAGGGCCGAGGGATACGCAGTATTTT
TRBD1	TRBV9	TRBJ1-2	few	CASSEGGRQGGYGYTF	TGTGCCAGCAGCGAAGGGGGGAGACAGGGGGGCTATGGCTACACCTTC
-	TRBV7-6	TRBJ2-3	-	CASSLAGGTDTQYF	TGTGCCAGCAGCTTAGCGGGGGGAACAGATACGCAGTATTTT
-	TRBV5-6	TRBJ2-3	-	CASSPDTGEPKDTQYF	TGTGCCAGCAGCCCTGACACGGGAGAGCCAAAGGATACGCAGTATTTT
TRBD1	TRBV5-1	TRBJ1-3	once	CASRDRASGNTIYF	TGCGCCAGCCGGGACAGGGCGTCTGGAAACACCATATATTTT
-	TRBV14	TRBJ2-3	-	CASSTNRVGTQYF	TGTGCCAGCAGCACAAACAGGGTTGGTACGCAGTATTTT
TRBD1	TRBV2	TRBJ2-3	few	CASSPGTGTDTQYF	TGTGCCAGCAGCCCCGGGACAGGGACAGATACGCAGTATTTT
-	TRBV20-1	TRBJ1-4	-	CSAQGGEKLFF	TGCAGTGCTCAAGGGGGAGAAAAACTGTTTTTT
-	TRBV7-3	TRBJ2-6	-	CASSLIGVLSGANVLTF	TGTGCCAGCAGCTTAATTGGAGTTCTCTCTGGGGCCAACGTCCTGACTTTC
-	TRBV6-1	TRBJ2-2	-	CASSGRPEVTGELFF	TGTGCCAGCAGTGGGCGTCCCGAGGTCACCGGGGAGCTGTTTTTT
-	TRBV19	TRBJ2-1	once	CASSTRVLSYNEQFF	TGTGCCAGTAGTACACGGGTCCTCTCCTACAATGAGCAGTTCTTC
TRBD1	TRBV11-2	TRBJ1-2	-	CASSLARTGVPYGYTF	TGTGCCAGCAGCTTAGCCCGGACAGGGGTACCCTATGGCTACACCTTC
TRBD2	TRBV6-5	TRBJ2-2	-	CASSYGLAGRTGELFF	TGTGCCAGCAGTTACGGACTAGCGGGAAGGACCGGGGAGCTGTTTTTT
TRBD1	TRBV9	TRBJ2-7	-	CASSTRPETGEYEQYF	TGTGCCAGCAGCACCCGACCAGAGACAGGGGAGTACGAGCAGTACTTC
-	TRBV5-1	TRBJ1-1	-	CASSLTGANTEAFF	TGCGCCAGCAGCTTGACAGGAGCGAACACTGAAGCTTTCTTT
-	TRBV5-1	TRBJ2-3	-	CASTSSIGRTSTDTQYF	TGCGCCAGCACGTCATCTATTGGGAGGACTAGCACAGATACGCAGTATTTT
-	TRBV4-1	TRBJ2-2	-	CASSQVSGKATGELFF	TGCGCCAGCAGCCAAGTATCGGGGAAGGCCACCGGGGAGCTGTTTTTT